The sample holds a few counts of the clone carrying this T cell receptor (beta chain). Its antigen remains unknown. Per the germline V gene, CDR1 is SEHNR and CDR2 is FQNEAQ (reference sequence). V dropped 4 bases and J dropped 1 base, with 14 bases sitting between them. This CDR3 spans 15 amino acids. The data were obtained in a study of tumor and adjacent non-tumor tissue in lung cancer. Study in general: The patients, 10 men and five or six women, were about 31 to 76 with stage I to III disease. Study-level results: TCR diversity was significantly greater in tumor than normal lung tissue. Top 100 clones took a larger repertoire share in normal lung. Tumor TCR diversity, when higher, was linked to shorter survival.

TCRbeta libraries were built with three rounds of nested PCR, modified from ARM-PCR. Via MiXCR, TCRdb re-called the multiplex PCR reads, giving one row per CDR3 protein. The table includes tens of thousands of distinct CDR3 sequences, less than 70% detected once. The template was RNA from unsorted bulk tissue. The normal lung tissue was taken more than 3 cm from the tumor edge. Sequenced material: distant non-tumor lung tissue. This chain joins TRBV7-9 and TRBJ2-7; D possibly corresponds to TRBD2 (5 bases). This receptor was obtained from a woman aged 40-49 years with non-small cell lung cancer. DNA of the CDR3: TGTGCCAGCAGCTCGGGTAGGGAGCGGTCCTACGAGCAGTACTTC. As protein: CASSSGRERSYEQYF.